These T cell receptor beta chains were read from a single sample in a study of CD8 T cells in Susac syndrome. TCRdb re-derived calls from the immunoSEQ multiplex PCR reads in MiXCR, one entry per CDR3 protein. Here the sample spans roughly 190,000 distinct CDR3 sequences, approximately 96% being singletons. What was sequenced was CD4+ T cells from PBMCs. These receptors were taken from a human donor with Susac syndrome. CDR3s include the opening cysteine and the closing phenylalanine or tryptophan. A D gene is named only where the DNA matches it firmly.

cdr3_aa: CAWSGQGGQPQHF
cdr3_nt: TGTGCCTGGAGTGGACAGGGAGGTCAGCCCCAGCATTTT
d_call: TRBD1
j_call: TRBJ1-5
v_call: TRBV30

cdr3_aa: CASRGGTGKSYEQYF
cdr3_nt: TGTGCCAGCAGGGGGGGGACAGGGAAGAGCTACGAGCAGTACTTC
d_call: TRBD1
j_call: TRBJ2-7
v_call: TRBV12-3/TRBV12-4

cdr3_aa: CSALSGGPSSYEQYF
cdr3_nt: TGCAGTGCCCTTAGCGGGGGGCCCAGCTCCTACGAGCAGTACTTC
d_call: TRBD2
j_call: TRBJ2-7
v_call: TRBV20-1

cdr3_aa: CATAGTGYNEQFF
cdr3_nt: TGTGCCACCGCCGGGACAGGTTACAATGAGCAGTTCTTC
d_call: TRBD1
j_call: TRBJ2-1
v_call: TRBV3-1

cdr3_aa: CASSVASISPPEQYF
cdr3_nt: TGTGCCAGCAGCGTAGCTTCGATCAGCCCACCCGAGCAGTACTTC
d_call: -
j_call: TRBJ2-7
v_call: TRBV9

cdr3_aa: CSAIRGNNYGYTF
cdr3_nt: TGCAGTGCCATCAGGGGCAATAACTATGGCTACACCTTC
d_call: -
j_call: TRBJ1-2
v_call: TRBV20-1

cdr3_aa: CAISEPPGIEAFF
cdr3_nt: TGTGCCATCAGTGAGCCACCCGGGATAGAAGCTTTCTTT
d_call: -
j_call: TRBJ1-1
v_call: TRBV10-3

cdr3_aa: CASSPQHSGANVLTF
cdr3_nt: TGTGCCAGCAGCCCCCAGCACTCTGGGGCCAACGTCCTGACTTTC
d_call: -
j_call: TRBJ2-6
v_call: TRBV12-3/TRBV12-4

cdr3_aa: CAWSRDRGSSNYGYTF
cdr3_nt: TGTGCCTGGAGCCGTGACAGGGGTTCCTCCAACTATGGCTACACCTTC
d_call: TRBD1
j_call: TRBJ1-2
v_call: TRBV30

cdr3_aa: CASSPTGLKYEQFF
cdr3_nt: TGTGCCAGCAGTCCGACCGGGCTAAAGTATGAGCAGTTCTTC
d_call: -
j_call: TRBJ2-1
v_call: TRBV6-4

cdr3_aa: CASSQAPLAGAEGNEQFF
cdr3_nt: TGTGCCAGCAGCCAAGCCCCGCTAGCGGGGGCTGAAGGAAATGAGCAGTTCTTC
d_call: TRBD2
j_call: TRBJ2-1
v_call: TRBV14

cdr3_aa: CSARDRRLGSTNYGYTF
cdr3_nt: TGCAGTGCTAGAGATCGGCGTTTGGGCAGTACTAACTATGGCTACACCTTC
d_call: -
j_call: TRBJ1-2
v_call: TRBV20-1